The clone carrying this T cell receptor beta chain came up a few times. The data belong to a study of blood T cell repertoires in COVID-19. Participants were aged roughly 18 to 90 years from some 24 US areas. Assay: immunoSEQ multiplex PCR; the TCRdb copy retains only in-frame clones and omits some. The sample includes hundreds of thousands of clones, more than 75% of them seen just once. The sample consisted of PBMCs or T cells enriched from blood (not recorded which). The source is a woman in her forties or fifties who had recovered from COVID-19.

CDR3 coding DNA: TGTGCCAGCAGTTTAGACAGTTCAGGGACCCAGTACTTC. Its protein product is CASSLDSSGTQYF. The chain uses TRBV12-3 or TRBV12-4 and TRBJ2-5; the D is unclear. The CDR3 covers 13 residues. Deletions cut 1 base from V and 7 bases from J, with 10 bases between.